This T cell receptor beta chain emerged from a study of regulatory T cells in long-lasting Graves disease. Study findings and constraints: Among the persistent patients, some 2,900 public clonotypes were shared, more than the 950 to 1,000 shared among new patients.

According to the study, TCR beta libraries were built with iRepertoire HTBI primers and CDR3-region Arm-PCR. Each CDR3 protein gets one entry after TCRdb re-called the multiplex PCR reads with MiXCR. The table shows 600,000 to 800,000 distinct CDR3 sequences, with around 32% occurring only once. Time point described: persistent/refractory GD, antithyroid drugs over 5 years with positive TRAb. There was RNA extracted from PBMCs, and the TCR library was made from it. About this clonotype: No antigen is known for it.

The sample here was peripheral blood mononuclear cells (PBMCs), taken when the disease was refractory, from a patient treated with antithyroid drugs. The receptor was derived from a female donor with Graves disease.

The CDR3 region has the DNA TGCAGTGCTAGAGGTCTAGCGACGCTCTACGAGCAGTACTTC. It specifies CSARGLATLYEQYF. V gene TRBV20-1 combines with J gene TRBJ2-7, with a weak D call TRBD2 (6 bases). This CDR3 is built from 14 residues. The V gene lost 1 base and the J gene lost 3 bases, with 13 bases spanning the gap. Germline loops: CDR1 DFQATT, CDR2 SNEGSKA (reference sequence).